This T cell receptor (beta chain) was captured in a study of blood T cell repertoires in COVID-19. Study-wide background: The United States, Italy and Spain provided the acute and convalescent COVID-19 samples. From T cells, B-cell-depleted T cells, or PBMCs came the material, which was cDNA or gDNA.

Cohort 3 recovered donors had two negative PCRs, clearance, or symptom resolution. This clone has only one observation. As originally analysed: The authors estimated nucleated cell counts from reference gene primer amplification. Assay: immunoSEQ multiplex PCR; the TCRdb copy retains only in-frame clones and omits some. V and J calls and clone size follow that table, whereas D and trimming were derived from the DNA. The data contain hundreds of thousands of clones, about four fifths of them singletons. Sequenced sample: PBMCs or T cells enriched from blood (not recorded which). This clonotype was obtained from a woman aged 60-75 years who had recovered from COVID-19.

The CDR3 sequence is CAIRRQGGGNTIYF. Here the CDR3 DNA reads TGTGCCATCAGGAGACAGGGCGGTGGAAACACCATATATTTT. The chain links TRBV10-3 to TRBJ1-3; 7 nucleotides line up with TRBD1. The CDR3 consists of 14 residues. CDR1 ENHRY and CDR2 SYGVKD come from the germline V gene. V lost 6 bases and J lost 3; bases outside the gene matches: 5.